A single sample is the source of the 2 T cell receptor beta chains below, sequenced in a study of Graves' ophthalmopathy and Graves' hyperthyroidism. Amplification targeted the TCR beta CDR3 regions, with RNA transcripts as the source material. Second-round multiplex PCR came after a first-round RT-PCR that employed HTBI primers. TCRdb itself ran the multiplex PCR reads through MiXCR, one entry per CDR3 protein. The sample shows 900,000 to 1,200,000 distinct CDR3 sequences, 36% of them seen only once. Sequencing used peripheral blood or thyroid tissue (not recorded which). These receptors came from an adult man with Graves' hyperthyroidism.

The chain combines TRBV7-9 with TRBJ2-4; D gene unclear. The CDR3 contains 14 residues. V lost 3 bases, J lost 7 bases, and 13 bases lay in between. The V gene's germline CDR1 is SEHNR and CDR2 FQNEAQ (reference sequence). In DNA form, the CDR3 reads TGTGCCAGCAGCTTGGAAGTAACACCCAACATTCAGTACTTC. Translating gives CASSLEVTPNIQYF.

This sequence joins TRBV10-2 and TRBJ1-2; TRBD1 matches 8 bases. The CDR3 is made up of 16 amino acids. Germline trimming cut 6 bases from V and 4 bases from J; bases unmatched to any gene: 13. CDR1 WSHSY and CDR2 SAAADI come from the germline V gene. The CDR3 loop is CASSLYGTGIIYGYTF. In DNA, the CDR3 is TGCGCCAGCAGCTTGTACGGGACAGGAATCATCTATGGCTACACCTTC.